This TCR beta chain was retrieved from a study of blood T cell repertoires in COVID-19. Libraries were prepared by immunoSEQ multiplex PCR; TCRdb keeps only in-frame clonotypes and omits some of them. The data show 75,000 to 95,000 clones, with around 90% seen just once and just over 2.5% held by the top ten. The sequenced sample consisted of peripheral blood. The receptor comes from a human donor in a cohort sampled during active COVID-19.

The CDR3 is CASKRRGDRTYEQYF. CDR3 sequence (DNA): TGTGCCAGCAAAAGGAGGGGGGACAGAACCTACGAGCAGTACTTC. This chain links TRBV5-8 with TRBJ2-7; tentatively, D is TRBD1 (7 bases). Trimming took off 6 bases at V and 2 bases at J, with 18 bases between the two ends. Germline-derived CDR1 and CDR2 are SGHTS and YDEGEE. The CDR3 is 15 residues long.